One sample yielded the 5 T cell receptor beta chains listed below, sequenced in a study of blood T cell repertoires in COVID-19 (dated by TCRdb to about 2020). Preparation of the library involved the immunoSEQ multiplex PCR assay. The source is immuneACCESS, and TCRdb retained only in-frame sequences with V and J called. Part of the clones is not carried over; for the studies checked, unresolved V genes explain less than half of this, and the remainder is unexplained. Recorded for this sample are around 140,000 clones; over 75% of them occurred a single time. Clones ranked in the top ten supply 44% of the sample. The sequencing sample was made of peripheral blood. The receptor set was obtained from a human donor in a cohort sampled during active COVID-19.

In this sample, this clone turned up once. As DNA, the CDR3 is TGTGCCAGCAGCTTAGGAGGACAGGGCTACAATGAGCAGTTCTTC. Protein product: CASSLGGQGYNEQFF. The chain recombines TRBV7-2 with TRBJ2-1; the match to TRBD1 covers 8 bases. V shed 1 base and J 3 bases; nucleotides not matched to a gene: 2. CDR3 length equals 15 residues. The germline V gene has CDR1 SGHTA and CDR2 FQGNSA.

The chain employs TRBV7-8 and TRBJ2-3; D is undetermined. Trimming took off 2 bases at V and 3 bases at J, with 12 bases between the two ends. The germline gives CDR1 SGHVS, CDR2 FQNEAQ. The length of the CDR3 is 15 residues. The chain's CDR3 is CASSLMGLQTDTQYF. Written as DNA, the CDR3 is TGTGCCAGCAGCTTAATGGGCCTTCAGACAGATACGCAGTATTTT.

V and J are TRBV20-1 and TRBJ2-3, with TRBD2 matching 14 bases. Germline CDR1 is DFQATT and CDR2 is SNEGSKA (reference sequence). The CDR3 sequence is 18 residues long. Trimming cost V 3 bases and J 8 bases; bases outside gene matches: 16. This CDR3 reads CSASTAGGLAGVGGTQYF. CDR3 nucleotides: TGCAGTGCTAGTACGGCAGGGGGACTAGCGGGGGTCGGGGGTACGCAGTATTTT.

The chain combines TRBV7-9 with TRBJ2-7, with TRBD2 identical over 13 bases. V shed 4 bases and J 5 bases; nucleotides not matched to a gene: 8. The CDR3 has 16 amino acids. Germline CDR1 is SEHNR and CDR2 is FQNEAQ (reference sequence). The DNA of the CDR3 is TGTGCCAGCAGCTCTGGACTAGCGGGAGTTGCCCACGAGCAGTACGTC. It codes for CASSSGLAGVAHEQYV.

This sequence joins TRBV10-3 and TRBJ1-2; 8 nucleotides match TRBD1. Germline V gene lookup returns CDR1 ENHRY and CDR2 SYGVKD. The CDR3 has 14 amino acids. J lost 8 bases, V lost 3 bases, and 8 bases had no gene match. CDR3 in amino acids: CAISEAQGAGGYTF. In DNA form, the CDR3 reads TGTGCCATCAGTGAAGCCCAGGGGGCAGGCGGCTACACCTTC.